The clone carrying this TCR beta chain was counted a few times. The antigen remains unidentified. V was clipped by 7 bases and J by 6 bases; unmatched bases: 5. The germline gives CDR1 MNHEY, CDR2 SVGEGT. The CDR3 runs 12 residues. A second PCR, run for about 7 to 11 cycles, used a sample-barcoded 5' primer plus a J-beta primer mix. The yield of each sample was at least 2.5 million CDR3-containing paired-end reads. TCRdb reprocessed the 5' RACE reads via MiXCR and lists one record per CDR3 protein. The table has 550,000 to 700,000 distinct CDR3 sequences, about 25% seen once. The data were obtained in a study of blood T cells in healthy people across ages. Study conclusions and caveats: Naive T cell percentage by flow cytometry tracked strongly with beta diversity. Across the age range, TCR beta diversity per million T cells fell in a roughly linear way.

The chain links TRBV6-2 or TRBV6-3 to TRBJ2-7, with TRBD1 identical over 8 bases. Sequenced input: blood. The sequence derives from a woman aged 70-85 years in good health. The CDR3 loop reads CASTGGGGEQYF. The CDR3 bases are TGTGCCAGCACAGGGGGCGGCGGCGAGCAGTACTTC.